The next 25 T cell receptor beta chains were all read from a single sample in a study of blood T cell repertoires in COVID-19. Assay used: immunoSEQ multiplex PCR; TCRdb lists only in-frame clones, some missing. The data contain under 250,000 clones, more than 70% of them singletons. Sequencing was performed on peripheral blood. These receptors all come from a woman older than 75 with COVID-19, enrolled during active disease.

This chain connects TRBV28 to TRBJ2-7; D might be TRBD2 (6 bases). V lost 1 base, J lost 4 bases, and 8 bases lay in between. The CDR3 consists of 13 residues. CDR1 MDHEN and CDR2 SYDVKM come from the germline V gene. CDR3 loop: CASSLFGGYEQYV. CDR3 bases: TGTGCCAGCAGTTTATTCGGGGGTTACGAGCAGTACGTC.

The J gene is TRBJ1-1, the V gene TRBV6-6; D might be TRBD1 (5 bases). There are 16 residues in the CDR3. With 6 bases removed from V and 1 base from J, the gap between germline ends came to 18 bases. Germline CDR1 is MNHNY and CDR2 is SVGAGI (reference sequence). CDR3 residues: CASSPGPGLQNTEAFF. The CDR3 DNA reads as TGTGCCAGCAGCCCCGGTCCGGGACTCCAGAACACTGAAGCTTTCTTT.

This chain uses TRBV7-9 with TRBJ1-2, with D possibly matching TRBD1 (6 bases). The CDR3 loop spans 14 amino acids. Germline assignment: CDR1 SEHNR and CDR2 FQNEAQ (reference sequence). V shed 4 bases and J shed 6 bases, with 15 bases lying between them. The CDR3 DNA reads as TGTGCCAGCAGCTGGGAAGGACAGTCAGATGGCTACACCTTC. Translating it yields CASSWEGQSDGYTF. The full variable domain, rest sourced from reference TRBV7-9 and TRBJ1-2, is DTGVSQNPRHKITKRGQNVTFRCDPISEHNRLYWYRQTLGQGPEFLTYFQNEAQLEKSRLLSDRFSAERPKGSFSTLEIQRTEQGDSAMYLCASSWEGQSDGYTFGSGTRLTVV.

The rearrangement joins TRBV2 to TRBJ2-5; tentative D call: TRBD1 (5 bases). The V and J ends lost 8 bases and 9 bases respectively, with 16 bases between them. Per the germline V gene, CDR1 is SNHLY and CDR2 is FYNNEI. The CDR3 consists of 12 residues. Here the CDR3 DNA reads TGTGCCAGCCTTGCGGAGATAGGGGCCCAGTACTTC. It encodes CASLAEIGAQYF.

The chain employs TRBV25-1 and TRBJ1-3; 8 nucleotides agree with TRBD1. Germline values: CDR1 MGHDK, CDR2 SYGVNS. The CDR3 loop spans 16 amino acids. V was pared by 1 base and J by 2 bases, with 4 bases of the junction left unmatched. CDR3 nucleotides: TGTGCCAGCAGTGAATTAGGGACAGGCACTGGAAACACCATATATTTT. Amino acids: CASSELGTGTGNTIYF.

Here the CDR3 reads CASSLRDRPLPLHF. Here the CDR3 DNA reads TGTGCCAGCAGCCTCCGGGACAGGCCCTTACCCCTCCACTTT. This sequence joins TRBV6-5 and TRBJ1-6; 8 bases fit TRBD1. The germline CDR1 and CDR2 sequences are MNHEY and SVGAGI. Germline trimming cut 6 bases from V and 12 bases from J; bases unmatched to any gene: 10. The CDR3 is 14 amino acids.

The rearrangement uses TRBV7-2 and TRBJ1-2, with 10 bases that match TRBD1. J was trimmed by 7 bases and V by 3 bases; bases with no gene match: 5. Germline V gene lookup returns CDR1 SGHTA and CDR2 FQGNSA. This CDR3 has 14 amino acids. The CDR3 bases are TGTGCCAGCAGCTTGCGACAGGGGGCGTCTGGCTACACCTTC. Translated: CASSLRQGASGYTF.

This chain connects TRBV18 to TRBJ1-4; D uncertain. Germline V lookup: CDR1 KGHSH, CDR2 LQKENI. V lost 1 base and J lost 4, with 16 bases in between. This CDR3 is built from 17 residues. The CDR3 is CASSPLISNSLNEKLFF. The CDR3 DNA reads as TGTGCCAGCTCACCACTGATTTCCAACTCGCTTAATGAAAAACTGTTTTTT.

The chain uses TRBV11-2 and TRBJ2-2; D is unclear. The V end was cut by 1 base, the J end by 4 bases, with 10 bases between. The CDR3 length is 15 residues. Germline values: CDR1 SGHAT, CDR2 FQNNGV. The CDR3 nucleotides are TGTGCCAGCAGCTTAGTGCAGTATGGCACCGGGGAGCTGTTTTTT. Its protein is CASSLVQYGTGELFF. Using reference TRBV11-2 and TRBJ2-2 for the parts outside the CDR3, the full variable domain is EAGVAQSPRYKIIEKRQSVAFWCNPISGHATLYWYQQILGQGPKLLIQFQNNGVVDDSQLPKDRFSAERLKGVDSTLKIQPAKLEDSAVYLCASSLVQYGTGELFFGEGSRLTVL.

The CDR3 coding sequence is TGTGCCAGCAGCCTACGAGCGCCATCTGGAAACACCATATATTTT. As protein: CASSLRAPSGNTIYF. V is TRBV3-1 (or the pseudogene TRBV3-2) and J is TRBJ1-3; D gene uncertain. The CDR3 extends over 15 amino acids. Trimming removed 4 bases from V and 1 base from J, with 11 bases in between. The germline CDR1 and CDR2 sequences are LGHDT and YNNKEL (reference sequence).

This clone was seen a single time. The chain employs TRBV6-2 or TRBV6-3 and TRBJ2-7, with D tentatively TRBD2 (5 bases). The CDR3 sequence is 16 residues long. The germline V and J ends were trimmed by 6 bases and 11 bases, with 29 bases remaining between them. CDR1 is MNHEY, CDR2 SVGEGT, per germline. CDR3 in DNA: TGTGCCAGCAGCCCAAATCCGACACCTACTACTAGTGTGGAGTACGTC. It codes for CASSPNPTPTTSVEYV.

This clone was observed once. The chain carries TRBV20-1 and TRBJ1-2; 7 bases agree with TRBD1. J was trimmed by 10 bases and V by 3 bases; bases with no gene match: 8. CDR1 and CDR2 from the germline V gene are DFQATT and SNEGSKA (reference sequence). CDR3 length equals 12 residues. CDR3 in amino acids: CSASRQGDPYTF. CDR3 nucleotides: TGCAGTGCTAGTCGGCAGGGGGACCCCTACACCTTC.

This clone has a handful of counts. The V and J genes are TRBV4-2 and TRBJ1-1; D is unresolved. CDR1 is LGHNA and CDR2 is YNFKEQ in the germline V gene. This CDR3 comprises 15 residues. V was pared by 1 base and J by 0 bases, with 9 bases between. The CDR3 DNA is TGTGCCAGCAGCCAAGCAAGGCAGGTGAACACTGAAGCTTTCTTT. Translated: CASSQARQVNTEAFF.

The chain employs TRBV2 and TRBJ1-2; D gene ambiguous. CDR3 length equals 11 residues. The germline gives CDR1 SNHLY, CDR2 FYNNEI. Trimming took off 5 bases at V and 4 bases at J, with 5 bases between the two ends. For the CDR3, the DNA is TGTGCCAGCAGTTGGCTCTATGGCTACACCTTC. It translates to CASSWLYGYTF.

The CDR3 DNA reads TGTGCCACCAGCAGAGATGCGACAGGGGTGGAAGGCTACACCTTC. This encodes CATSRDATGVEGYTF. V gene TRBV15 combines with J gene TRBJ1-2, with 8 nucleotides matching TRBD1. Germline V gene sequence: CDR1 LNHNV, CDR2 YYDKDF (reference sequence). The CDR3 covers 15 residues. V was clipped by 0 bases and J by 8 bases; unmatched bases: 8.

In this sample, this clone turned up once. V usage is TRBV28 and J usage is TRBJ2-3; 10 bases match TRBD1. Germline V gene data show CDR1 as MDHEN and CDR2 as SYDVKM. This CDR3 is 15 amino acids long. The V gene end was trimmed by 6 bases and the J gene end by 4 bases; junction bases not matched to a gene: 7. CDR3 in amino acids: CASRGGDRGSDTQYF. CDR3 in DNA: TGTGCCAGCAGAGGCGGGGACAGGGGTTCAGATACGCAGTATTTT.

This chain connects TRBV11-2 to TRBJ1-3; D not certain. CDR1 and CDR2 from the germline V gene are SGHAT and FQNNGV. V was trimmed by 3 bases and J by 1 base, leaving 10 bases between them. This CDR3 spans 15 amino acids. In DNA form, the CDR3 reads TGTGCCAGCAGCTTTCTCTCGAGTTCTGGAAACACCATATATTTT. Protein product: CASSFLSSSGNTIYF.

The CDR3 DNA reads TGTGCCAGCAGTTACTGGGGGGGCTCCTACAATGAGCAGTTCTTC. Translating it yields CASSYWGGSYNEQFF. The chain is built from TRBV6-5 and TRBJ2-1; 7 bases fit TRBD2. The germline CDR1 and CDR2 sequences are MNHEY and SVGAGI. This CDR3 is 15 amino acids long. V shed 1 base and J 0 bases; nucleotides not matched to a gene: 0.

CDR3 nucleotide sequence: TGTGCCACCGCCAGGGCTCAGAACACTGAAGCTTTCTTT. Residues: CATARAQNTEAFF. The gene calls are TRBV28 and TRBJ1-1; weak D call: TRBD1 (5 bases). The CDR3 sequence is 13 residues long. The germline V gene has CDR1 MDHEN and CDR2 SYDVKM. Trimming took off 10 bases at V and 1 base at J, with 13 bases between the two ends.

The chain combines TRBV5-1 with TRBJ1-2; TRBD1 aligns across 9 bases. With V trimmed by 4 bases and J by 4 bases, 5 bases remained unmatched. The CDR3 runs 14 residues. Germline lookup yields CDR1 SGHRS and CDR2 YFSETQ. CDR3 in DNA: TGCGCCAGCAGCCCGGGGGACAGGGCCTATGGCTACACCTTC. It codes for CASSPGDRAYGYTF.

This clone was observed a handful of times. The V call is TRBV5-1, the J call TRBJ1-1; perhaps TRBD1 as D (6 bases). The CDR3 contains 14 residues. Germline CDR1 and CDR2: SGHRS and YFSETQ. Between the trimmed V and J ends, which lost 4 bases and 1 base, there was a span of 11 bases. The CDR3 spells CASSAQGSNTEAFF. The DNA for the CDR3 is TGCGCCAGCAGCGCACAGGGATCGAACACTGAAGCTTTCTTT.

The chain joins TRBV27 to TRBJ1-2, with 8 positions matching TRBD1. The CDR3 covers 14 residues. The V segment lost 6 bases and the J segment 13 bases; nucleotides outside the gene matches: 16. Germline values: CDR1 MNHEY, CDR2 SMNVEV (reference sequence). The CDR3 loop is CASSPTWTGRVLTF. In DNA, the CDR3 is TGTGCCAGCAGCCCGACCTGGACAGGGAGAGTTCTCACCTTC.

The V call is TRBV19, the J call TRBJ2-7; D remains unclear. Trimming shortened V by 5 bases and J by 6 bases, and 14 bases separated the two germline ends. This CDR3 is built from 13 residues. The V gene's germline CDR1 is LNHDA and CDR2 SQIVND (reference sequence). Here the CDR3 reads CASSSVGFTEQYF. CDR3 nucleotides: TGTGCCAGTAGTTCCGTCGGGTTTACCGAGCAGTACTTC. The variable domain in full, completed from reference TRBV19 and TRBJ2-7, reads DGGITQSPKYLFRKEGQNVTLSCEQNLNHDAMYWYRQDPGQGLRLIYYSQIVNDFQKGDIAEGYSVSREKKESFPLTVTSAQKNPTAFYLCASSSVGFTEQYFGPGTRLTVT.

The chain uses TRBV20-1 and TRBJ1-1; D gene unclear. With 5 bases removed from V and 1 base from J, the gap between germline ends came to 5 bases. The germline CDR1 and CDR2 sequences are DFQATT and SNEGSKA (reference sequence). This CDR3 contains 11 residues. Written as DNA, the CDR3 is TGCAGTGCTTACAGGAACACTGAAGCTTTCTTT. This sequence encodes CSAYRNTEAFF.

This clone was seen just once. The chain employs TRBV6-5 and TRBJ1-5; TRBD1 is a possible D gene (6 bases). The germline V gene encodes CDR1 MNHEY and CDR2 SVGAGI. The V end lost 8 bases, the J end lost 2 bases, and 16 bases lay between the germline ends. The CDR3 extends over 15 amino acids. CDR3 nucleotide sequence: TGTGCCAGCTCAACGGGGGGCAGGGGCAATCAGCCCCAGCATTTT. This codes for CASSTGGRGNQPQHF.